This T cell receptor (beta chain) was captured in a study of OX40 agonist ivuxolimab in advanced cancers. Across the study: Ivuxolimab is a fully human IgG2 antibody that activates OX40 (CD134). A mean age of roughly 66 years, range roughly 23 to 85, was recorded, and under 85% were male. Study results and caveats: Both CD4+ and CD8+ T cell populations in blood had undergone clonal expansion by week 6 at 0.1 to 3.0 mg/kg.

This table comes from immunoSEQ multiplex PCR, and its TCRdb copy is limited to in-frame clones, with some not included. The data show roughly 80,000 clones, about 83% seen once. This CDR3 is 14 amino acids long. The germline gives CDR1 MNHEY, CDR2 SMNVEV (reference sequence). V lost 7 bases and J 4 bases, leaving 13 bases between the germline ends. To note about this clone: The antigen remains unidentified.

This TCR was sampled from an adult with an advanced solid tumor such as melanoma, head and neck, liver or kidney cancer. The V and J genes are TRBV27 and TRBJ2-2, with a possible D match to TRBD2 (5 bases). The sample in question was CD4+ or CD8+ T cells sorted from blood, obtained in a trial of the OX40 agonist ivuxolimab. The CDR3 DNA reads TGTGCCAGCACCCGCCGGGGTAGCACCGGGGAGCTGTTTTTT. Encoded protein: CASTRRGSTGELFF.